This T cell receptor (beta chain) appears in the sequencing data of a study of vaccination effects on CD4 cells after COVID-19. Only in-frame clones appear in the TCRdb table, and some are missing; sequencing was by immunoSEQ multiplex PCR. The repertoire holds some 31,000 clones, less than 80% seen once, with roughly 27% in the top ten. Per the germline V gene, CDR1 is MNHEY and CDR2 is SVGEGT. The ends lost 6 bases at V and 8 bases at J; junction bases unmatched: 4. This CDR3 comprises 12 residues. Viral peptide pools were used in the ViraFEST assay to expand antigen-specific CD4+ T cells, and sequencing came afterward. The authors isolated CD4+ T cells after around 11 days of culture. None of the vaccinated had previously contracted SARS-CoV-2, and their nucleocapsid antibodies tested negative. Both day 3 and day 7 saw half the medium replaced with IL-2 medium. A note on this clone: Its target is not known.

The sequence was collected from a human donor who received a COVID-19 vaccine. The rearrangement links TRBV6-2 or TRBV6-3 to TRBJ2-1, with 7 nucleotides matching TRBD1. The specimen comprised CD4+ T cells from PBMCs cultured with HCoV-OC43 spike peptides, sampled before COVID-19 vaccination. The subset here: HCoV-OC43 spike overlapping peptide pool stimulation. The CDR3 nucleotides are TGTGCCAGCAGCATGACAGGGTATGAGCAGTTCTTC. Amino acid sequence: CASSMTGYEQFF.